This is a list of T cell receptor beta chains from one sample in a study of T cell changes during pregnancy in multiple sclerosis. The data were produced by immunoSEQ multiplex PCR, yet TCRdb's version contains in-frame clones alone and is incomplete. The profile shows about 40,000 clones, roughly nine tenths of them singletons. The source material was peripheral blood, sampled in the second trimester of pregnancy. The source of these receptors is a female donor in good health, enrolled as a control in a pregnancy study. The CDR3 runs from the conserved cysteine through the conserved F or W. A D gene is named only where the DNA matches it firmly. Rows give clone size only sometimes, using once, few, many, or a class for an expanded clone.

size,D,V,J,DNA,CDR3
.,TRBD1,TRBV29-1,TRBJ1-2,TGCAGCGTCGTCCCGGGACAGGGGGCCTATGGCTACACCTTC,CSVVPGQGAYGYTF
.,TRBD1,TRBV5-1,TRBJ2-5,TGCGCCAGCAGCTTTGGACAGGGGTTTCGAGAGACCCAGTACTTC,CASSFGQGFRETQYF
.,TRBD2,TRBV10-3,TRBJ2-3,TGTGCCATCAGTTGGGGAGTAGCGGGGGTCACAGATACGCAGTATTTT,CAISWGVAGVTDTQYF
.,.,TRBV6-1,TRBJ2-2,TGTGCCAGCAGTGATATGGGGGCGGCAAACACCGGGGAGCTGTTTTTT,CASSDMGAANTGELFF
.,TRBD2,TRBV7-6,TRBJ2-7,TGTGCCAGCAGCTTAGGGGCTAGCGGGCCTGAGTCCTACGAGCAGTACTTC,CASSLGASGPESYEQYF
.,TRBD1,TRBV2,TRBJ2-3,TGTGCCAGCAGTTACAGGGGGCAGGCAGATACGCAGTATTTT,CASSYRGQADTQYF
once,TRBD2,TRBV7-8,TRBJ2-1,TGTGCCAGCAGCTTAGCGCTTAGCGGGAAAAACAATGAGCAGTTCTTC,CASSLALSGKNNEQFF
.,.,TRBV9,TRBJ1-2,TGTGCCAGCAGCGTAGAGGAGGGAACATCCTATGGCTACACCTTC,CASSVEEGTSYGYTF
.,.,TRBV5-1,TRBJ1-2,TGCGCCAGCAGCTTGAGGGTAGGGGACTATGGCTACACCTTC,CASSLRVGDYGYTF
once,.,TRBV15,TRBJ2-3,TGTGCCACCAGCAGAGATCGCGGAGGCACAGATACGCAGTATTTT,CATSRDRGGTDTQYF
.,.,TRBV15,TRBJ1-5,TGTGCCACCAGCAGAGACCGGCAGCCCCAGCATTTT,CATSRDRQPQHF
.,.,TRBV15,TRBJ1-5,TGTGCCACCAGCTACAGGGTGAACCAGCCCCAGCATTTT,CATSYRVNQPQHF
.,.,TRBV19,TRBJ1-2,TGTGCCAGTAGTCAGGCCGTTAACTATGGCTACACCTTC,CASSQAVNYGYTF
.,.,TRBV14,TRBJ1-5,TGTGCCAGCAGCCAAGCGGGACATGTCAGCAATCAGCCCCAGCATTTT,CASSQAGHVSNQPQHF
.,.,TRBV30,TRBJ1-5,TGTGCCTGGAGTGGGGCGCTCATAAATCAGCCCCAGCATTTT,CAWSGALINQPQHF
.,TRBD1,TRBV30,TRBJ1-1,TGTGCCTGGAGTGGCGGACAGGTGAACACTGAAGCTTTCTTT,CAWSGGQVNTEAFF
.,TRBD1,TRBV5-4,TRBJ1-6,TGTGCCAGCAGCTTGGCGCCAGGGACAGCAAATTCACCCCTCCACTTT,CASSLAPGTANSPLHF
.,.,TRBV9,TRBJ2-2,TGTGCCAGCAGCGTAGAAGCCAACACCGGGGAGCTGTTTTTT,CASSVEANTGELFF
.,.,TRBV10-3,TRBJ2-2,TGTGCCATCAGTGACAGGGATACCGCGAACACCGGGGAGCTGTTTTTT,CAISDRDTANTGELFF
.,TRBD2,TRBV6-5,TRBJ2-7,TGTGCCAGCAGTTCCTCCGGAGCGGGAGTGTGGTACTTC,CASSSSGAGVWYF
.,.,TRBV7-9,TRBJ1-4,TGTGCCAGCACCCAGGCTGGACTTAACGAAAAACTGTTTTTT,CASTQAGLNEKLFF
once,.,TRBV10-1,TRBJ2-3,TGCGCCAGCTTCCAGTGCGGGACCACAGATACGCAGTATTTT,CASFQCGTTDTQYF
.,TRBD2,TRBV11-3,TRBJ2-1,TGTGCCAGCAGCTTATGGAGCGGGGTGGTCGATGAGCAGTTCTTC,CASSLWSGVVDEQFF
.,.,TRBV7-2,TRBJ2-7,TGTGCCAGCAGCTTAGCTCGTACGGGGGAGCAGTACTTC,CASSLARTGEQYF
.,.,TRBV6-5,TRBJ2-1,TGTGCCTCCAGGGGGGTCGGGTCCTACAATGAGCAGTTCTTC,CASRGVGSYNEQFF
.,.,TRBV19,TRBJ1-4,TGTGCCAGTAGTGCCGGCGAAGCGCACGTAGAAAAACTGTTTTTT,CASSAGEAHVEKLFF
.,TRBD1,TRBV2,TRBJ2-2,TGTGCCAGCAGTGTAACAGGGGCCCCAAGGACCGGGGAGCTGTTTTTT,CASSVTGAPRTGELFF
.,TRBD1,TRBV10-3,TRBJ1-2,TGTGCCATCAGTTTAGACAGGGGATATGGCTACACCTTC,CAISLDRGYGYTF
.,.,TRBV5-5,TRBJ2-1,TGTGCCAGCAGTCTACAGGGAAACTCCTACAATGAGCAGTTCTTC,CASSLQGNSYNEQFF
.,TRBD1,TRBV7-9,TRBJ1-1,TGTGCCAGCAGCCGACCCGGGGACAGGGGTGTCACTGAAGCTTTCTTT,CASSRPGDRGVTEAFF
.,TRBD2,TRBV4-2,TRBJ2-7,TGTGCCAGCAGCCGAGCTAGCGGGAGTAACTACGAGCAGTACTTC,CASSRASGSNYEQYF
.,TRBD1,TRBV5-1,TRBJ1-2,TGCGCCAGCAGGCGGGGACAGGGGGCTAACTATGGCTACACCTTC,CASRRGQGANYGYTF
once,.,TRBV7-9,TRBJ1-6,TGTGCCAGCAGCGAAGAGGCAGGGGCGGCCCGTAATTCACCCCTCCACTTT,CASSEEAGAARNSPLHF
.,.,TRBV4-3,TRBJ1-2,TGCGCCAGCAGCCACTCCCCACTCTATGGCTACACCTTC,CASSHSPLYGYTF
.,TRBD1,TRBV18,TRBJ1-2,TGTGCCAGCTCGCCGACAGGGGGCGCGCCTAGGATCGACACCTTC,CASSPTGGAPRIDTF
.,.,TRBV7-8,TRBJ1-6,TGTGCCAGCAGCTTAGAGGCGGGGGAAAATTCACCCCTCCACTTT,CASSLEAGENSPLHF
.,.,TRBV16,TRBJ2-1,TGTGCCAGCAGCCTAAGTAGGAGCTCCTACAATGAGCAGTTCTTC,CASSLSRSSYNEQFF
.,.,TRBV7-2,TRBJ2-1,TGTGCCAGCAGCTTAGCCCGGGGTCTATACAATGAGCAGTTCTTC,CASSLARGLYNEQFF
.,.,TRBV6-5,TRBJ2-2,TGTGCCAGCAGTTACGGCAGGGGGGCCGGGGAGCTGTTTTTT,CASSYGRGAGELFF
.,TRBD1,TRBV4-2,TRBJ2-1,TGTGCCAGCACCTCAGGACAGGGCCAGAACAATGAGCAGTTCTTC,CASTSGQGQNNEQFF
.,.,TRBV28,TRBJ1-6,TGTGCCAGCAGTTTCGGGGAATCACCCCTCCACTTT,CASSFGESPLHF
.,TRBD2,TRBV5-6,TRBJ2-1,TGTGCCAGCAGCCGATCTAGCGGGGGGGCCTTTGAGCAGTTCTTC,CASSRSSGGAFEQFF
.,.,TRBV11-3,TRBJ1-1,TGTGCCAGCAGCCTTGGACAGAACACTGAAGCTTTCTTT,CASSLGQNTEAFF
.,.,TRBV5-4,TRBJ2-7,TGTGCCAGCAGCTCCGGACAGAATTCCTACGAGCAGTACTTC,CASSSGQNSYEQYF
.,.,TRBV7-9,TRBJ1-3,TGTGCCAGCTACTCCGGGATCTCTGGAAACACCATATATTTT,CASYSGISGNTIYF
.,.,TRBV6-1,TRBJ2-1,TGTGCCAGCAGTGAACAGGGTGATGAGCAGTTCTTC,CASSEQGDEQFF
.,TRBD1,TRBV7-6,TRBJ1-6,TGTGCCAGCAGCCCCAGGGACAGGGGGCTGTCACCCCTCCACTTT,CASSPRDRGLSPLHF